This entry is about one T cell receptor beta chain. Antigen unknown. Method: immunoSEQ multiplex PCR; TCRdb's copy keeps in-frame clones and lacks some. Here the sample spans 200,000 to 300,000 clones, 70% to 90% being singletons. The data were obtained in a study of cytomegalovirus exposure and HLA in healthy donors. Study summary: A subsequent analysis stated that the 120 or so validation repertoires were run on the same platform as the approximately 700 first-cohort repertoires. The study, taken as a whole, reports: Testing in vitro showed a few CMV-associated chains specific for CMV antigens. According to a subsequent analysis, TCR clusters identified in the first cohort showed a tendency to co-occur across the 120 validation repertoires. Reportedly, diagnosis of cytomegalovirus status by the classifier showed high specificity and sensitivity.

This TCR was sampled from a woman in her twenties or thirties in good health and CMV-seropositive. Sequenced: PBMCs.

CDR3 region: CASSVGVFGELFF. The CDR3 DNA reads as TGTGCCAGCAGCGTAGGAGTTTTCGGGGAGCTGTTTTTT. The chain carries TRBV9 and TRBJ2-2; D remains ambiguous. CDR1 SGDLS and CDR2 YYNGEE come from the germline V gene. Trimming pared 0 bases from V and 7 bases from J, leaving 7 bases between. This CDR3 is built from 13 residues. Complete variable domain (other parts from reference TRBV9 and TRBJ2-2): DSGVTQTPKHLITATGQRVTLRCSPRSGDLSVYWYQQSLDQGLQFLIQYYNGEERAKGNILERFSAQQFPDLHSELNLSSLELGDSALYFCASSVGVFGELFFGEGSRLTVL.